Listed here are 5 T cell receptor beta chains from one sample, sequenced in a study of human T cells and chemical hapten exposure. Each CDR3 protein gets one entry after TCRdb re-called the RACE reads with MiXCR. The table lists about 37,000 distinct CDR3 sequences, less than 5.5% of them singletons, with about 13% in the top ten. The time point here: healthy volunteer bleed at 6 weeks. Unfractionated whole blood yielded the extracted total RNA. The sequenced sample was whole blood. These receptors were obtained from a human donor in good health. Some clones in this sample may be carry-over from other donors' samples.

In its sample, this clonotype was seen a few times. The chain has TRBV5-6 and TRBJ1-2; D remains ambiguous. Germline V CDR1 and CDR2: SGHDT, YYEEEE. V was cut by 1 base and J by 4 bases, with 8 bases left in between. The CDR3 is 13 amino acids. The CDR3 sequence: CASSLRASYGYTF. In nucleotides, the CDR3 is TGTGCCAGCAGCTTGAGGGCCAGCTATGGCTACACCTTC.

This clonotype was counted ten times or more. The rearrangement joins TRBV7-2 to TRBJ1-2; D is undetermined. CDR3 length: 14 amino acids. V lost 5 bases and J 2 bases, leaving 12 bases between the germline ends. Germline lookup yields CDR1 SGHTA and CDR2 FQGNSA. In nucleotides, the CDR3 is TGTGCCAGCAGCCTAAACCTACCCAACTATGGCTACACCTTC. This codes for CASSLNLPNYGYTF.

This clonotype was observed many times. The chain couples TRBV29-1 to TRBJ2-7, with D perhaps TRBD1 or TRBD2 (5 bases each). V was shortened by 6 bases and J by 4 bases, with 22 bases between the two germline ends. The CDR3 length is 15 residues. Germline V gene sequence: CDR1 SQVTM, CDR2 ANQGSEA. CDR3 amino acids: CSVKRVTAPGYEQYF. CDR3 coding DNA: TGCAGCGTAAAAAGGGTGACAGCCCCGGGGTACGAGCAGTACTTC.

The table lists this clonotype with many counts. The CDR3 nucleotides read TGTGCCAGCAGTCCCGGGGGGGTATTGACTGAAGCTTTCTTT. Translation: CASSPGGVLTEAFF. The chain carries TRBV6-4 and TRBJ1-1; TRBD1 might be the D (5 bases). The V gene's germline CDR1 is MRHNA and CDR2 SNTAGT. The CDR3 loop spans 14 amino acids. Trimming removed 5 bases from V and 5 bases from J, with 15 bases in between.

This clonotype was detected ten times or more. The chain couples TRBV6-5 to TRBJ2-1; TRBD2 might be the D (5 bases). With 6 bases removed from V and 1 base from J, the gap between germline ends came to 10 bases. Germline CDR1 reads MNHEY; CDR2 reads SVGAGI. The CDR3 contains 14 residues. Here the CDR3 DNA reads TGTGCCAGCAGCGAAAGCGGATCCTACAATGAGCAGTTCTTC. It codes for CASSESGSYNEQFF.